Below, 10 T cell receptor beta chains from the same sample are listed, as sequenced in a study of blood T cells in healthy people across ages. Primers used in a second PCR of roughly 6 to 11 cycles were a sample-barcoded 5' primer and a J-beta primer mix. Using its own MiXCR run on the 5' RACE reads, TCRdb lists one record per CDR3 protein. The sample lists about 1.8 million distinct CDR3 sequences; less than 50% were seen once. Material for sequencing was blood. The receptor source for this set is a woman between 40 and 50 years old in good health.

The chain couples TRBV29-1 to TRBJ2-5, with D unresolved. This CDR3 is 12 amino acids long. Trimming removed 1 base from V and 5 bases from J, with 8 bases in between. Germline V lookup: CDR1 SQVTM, CDR2 ANQGSEA. This CDR3 is CSVEGASETQYF. In nucleotides, the CDR3 is TGCAGCGTTGAAGGGGCATCCGAGACCCAGTACTTC.

This clonotype was recorded a few times. The chain recombines TRBV5-1 with TRBJ2-1; D is tentatively TRBD1 or TRBD2 (5 bases each). There are 15 residues in the CDR3. V was trimmed by 0 bases and J by 5 bases, leaving 12 bases between them. Germline V gives CDR1 SGHRS, CDR2 YFSETQ. CDR3 amino acids: CASSLAGAPNNEQFF. In DNA form, the CDR3 reads TGCGCCAGCAGCTTGGCCGGGGCCCCGAACAATGAGCAGTTCTTC.

The rearrangement links TRBV28 to TRBJ2-5; weak D call: TRBD1 (5 bases). V was cut by 1 base and J by 1 base, with 10 bases left in between. The germline V gene has CDR1 MDHEN and CDR2 SYDVKM. The CDR3 sequence is 15 residues long. In DNA form, the CDR3 reads TGTGCCAGCAGTTTATTAGACAGAGTCCAAGAGACCCAGTACTTC. It is translated as CASSLLDRVQETQYF. Together with reference TRBV28 and TRBJ2-5, the CDR3 gives the full variable domain: DVKVTQSSRYLVKRTGEKVFLECVQDMDHENMFWYRQDPGLGLRLIYFSYDVKMKEKGDIPEGYSVSREKKERFSLILESASTNQTSMYLCASSLLDRVQETQYFGPGTRLLVL.

This clonotype was recorded a few times. CDR3 loop: CASSLNEGIETQYF. In DNA form, the CDR3 reads TGTGCCAGCAGCTTGAATGAGGGAATAGAGACCCAGTACTTC. The V gene is TRBV5-5, the J gene TRBJ2-5, with a tentative D call TRBD2 (5 bases). There are 14 residues in the CDR3. Germline V gene lookup returns CDR1 SGHKS and CDR2 YYEKEE (reference sequence). V lost 1 base and J lost 4, with 11 bases in between.

This clonotype was detected only a few times. The CDR3 reads CASSSLLQGLTYEQYF. The CDR3 DNA is TGTGCCAGCAGTTCATTATTACAGGGTCTAACCTACGAGCAGTACTTC. The chain recombines TRBV6-5 with TRBJ2-7; the D gene is possibly TRBD1 (6 bases). Germline CDR1 MNHEY, CDR2 SVGAGI. This CDR3 is built from 16 residues. Trimming removed 4 bases at V and 2 bases at J, with 18 bases between.

About this clonotype: Relative to the germline gene, one junction end is altered; a read error may explain this. The chain carries TRBV11-1 and TRBJ2-6, with D perhaps assigned TRBD1 or TRBD2 (5 bases each). CDR1 is SGHAT, CDR2 FQDESV, per germline (reference sequence). The CDR3 runs to 15 residues. The CDR3 nucleotides read TGTGCCAGCAGCCAGAGGGGTTATGTGGCCAGCGTCCTGACTTTC. It is translated as CASSQRGYVASVLTF.

This clonotype was recorded a few times. The V gene is TRBV11-2, the J gene TRBJ2-3, with 10 nucleotides matching TRBD1. This CDR3 has 17 residues. Germline V gene data show CDR1 as SGHAT and CDR2 as FQNNGV. V trimming: 5 bases; J trimming: 3 bases; junction bases outside the gene matches: 11. CDR3 sequence reads: CASSPVGTGEMTDTQYF. The CDR3 DNA reads TGTGCCAGCAGCCCCGTGGGGACAGGGGAAATGACAGATACGCAGTATTTT.

To note about this clonotype: Since a much larger clone is just one base distant, this may be a read error. This chain links TRBV28 with TRBJ2-4; D is possibly TRBD2 (5 bases). The CDR3 covers 13 residues. Germline V gene lookup returns CDR1 MDHEN and CDR2 SYDVKM. The V end was cut by 1 base, the J end by 6 bases, with 7 bases between. CDR3 residues: CASSLSRGNIQYF. CDR3 nucleotide sequence: TGTGCCAGCAGTTTATCCCGGGGAAACATTCAGTACTTC.

V is TRBV7-9 and J is TRBJ2-3; 8 nucleotides match TRBD2. There are 14 residues in the CDR3. The germline V gene encodes CDR1 SEHNR and CDR2 FQNEAQ (reference sequence). With 5 bases clipped from V and 4 bases from J, the junction kept 5 bases outside the gene matches. CDR3 sequence reads: CASSPRTSPDTQYF. The CDR3 DNA follows: TGTGCCAGCAGCCCCCGGACTAGCCCAGATACGCAGTATTTT.

This clonotype has a handful of counts. The V gene is TRBV27, the J gene TRBJ2-4, with a weak D call TRBD2 (6 bases). The J call may be mistaken, given a closer DNA end match to TRBJ2-7. Germline CDR1 and CDR2: MNHEY and SMNVEV (reference sequence). The CDR3 totals 15 residues. DNA for the CDR3: TGTGCCAGCAGTTTGAGGGCGGGGAGAATCTACGAGCAGTACTTC. Translated: CASSLRAGRIYEQYF.